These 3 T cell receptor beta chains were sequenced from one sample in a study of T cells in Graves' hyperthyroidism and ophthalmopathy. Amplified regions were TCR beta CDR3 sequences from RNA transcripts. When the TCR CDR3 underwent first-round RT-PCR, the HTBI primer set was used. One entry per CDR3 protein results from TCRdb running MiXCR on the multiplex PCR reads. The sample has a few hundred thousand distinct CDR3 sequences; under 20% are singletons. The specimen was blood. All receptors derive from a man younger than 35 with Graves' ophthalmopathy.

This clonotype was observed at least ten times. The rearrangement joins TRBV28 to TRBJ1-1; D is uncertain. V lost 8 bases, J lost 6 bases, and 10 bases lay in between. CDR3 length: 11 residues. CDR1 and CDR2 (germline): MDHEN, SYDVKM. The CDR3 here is CASVSAAEAFF. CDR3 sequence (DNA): TGTGCCAGCGTCTCGGCGGCTGAAGCTTTCTTT.

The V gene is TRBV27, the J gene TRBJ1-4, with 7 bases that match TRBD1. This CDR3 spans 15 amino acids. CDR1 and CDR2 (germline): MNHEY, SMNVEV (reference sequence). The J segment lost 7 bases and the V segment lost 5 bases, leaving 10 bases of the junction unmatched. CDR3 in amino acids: CASSPGDSLVEKLFF. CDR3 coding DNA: TGTGCCAGCAGTCCCGGGGACAGCCTGGTTGAAAAACTGTTTTTT.

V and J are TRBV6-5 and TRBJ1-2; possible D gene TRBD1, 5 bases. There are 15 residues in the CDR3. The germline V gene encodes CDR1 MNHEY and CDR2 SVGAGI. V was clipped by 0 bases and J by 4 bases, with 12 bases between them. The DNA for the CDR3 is TGTGCCAGCAGTTACTCGAGAGGGGATGGCTATGGCTACACCTTC. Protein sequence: CASSYSRGDGYGYTF.